This entry concerns a single T cell receptor (beta chain). Treatment-naive patients with stable or active relapsing-remitting disease were the multiple sclerosis controls. Purification of the CD8+ and CD4+ T cells relied on negative isolation, and TEMRA cells underwent FACS enrichment. The data were taken from a study of CD8 T cells in Susac syndrome. The CDR3 consists of 15 residues. Germline V CDR1 and CDR2: MNHEY, SMNVEV (reference sequence). The junction had 8 bases not matched to a gene; V was cut back by 2 bases and J by 5 bases. Random-hexamer reverse transcription was applied to roughly 0.45 to 1 ug RNA. An immunoSEQ multiplex PCR generated amplified TCR beta CDR3 products spanning 54 Vbeta and 13 Jbeta. In TCRdb, the immunoSEQ multiplex PCR reads were re-called with MiXCR into one record per CDR3 protein. The table shows 100,000 to 150,000 distinct CDR3 sequences, with more than 85% occurring only once.

The TCR sequence derives from a human donor with multiple sclerosis. The sequenced material came from CD8+ T cells from PBMCs. The chain combines TRBV27 with TRBJ2-5, with 7 bases aligning to TRBD1. The CDR3 here is CASSLRAGGSETQYF. CDR3 coding DNA: TGTGCCAGCAGTTTACGGGCAGGGGGTTCGGAGACCCAGTACTTC.